This TCR beta chain was sequenced in a study of blood T cells in healthy people across ages. Through a sample-barcoded 5' primer and a J-beta primer mix, a second PCR was run for roughly 6 to 12 cycles. From the 5' RACE reads, TCRdb called clonotypes with MiXCR, one entry per CDR3 protein. This sample has roughly 800,000 distinct CDR3 sequences, with roughly 60% found just once. CDR1 SQVTM and CDR2 ANQGSEA come from the germline V gene. CDR3 size: 14 residues. V dropped 3 bases and J dropped 6; count of bases not matched to a gene: 8. V is TRBV29-1 and J is TRBJ2-3; 8 bases are shared with TRBD1. The clonotype was recovered from a man aged 25-40 years in good health. Input material: blood. This CDR3 reads CSVDRGPPLDTQYF. For the CDR3, the DNA is TGCAGCGTTGACAGGGGGCCCCCTCTGGATACGCAGTATTTT.